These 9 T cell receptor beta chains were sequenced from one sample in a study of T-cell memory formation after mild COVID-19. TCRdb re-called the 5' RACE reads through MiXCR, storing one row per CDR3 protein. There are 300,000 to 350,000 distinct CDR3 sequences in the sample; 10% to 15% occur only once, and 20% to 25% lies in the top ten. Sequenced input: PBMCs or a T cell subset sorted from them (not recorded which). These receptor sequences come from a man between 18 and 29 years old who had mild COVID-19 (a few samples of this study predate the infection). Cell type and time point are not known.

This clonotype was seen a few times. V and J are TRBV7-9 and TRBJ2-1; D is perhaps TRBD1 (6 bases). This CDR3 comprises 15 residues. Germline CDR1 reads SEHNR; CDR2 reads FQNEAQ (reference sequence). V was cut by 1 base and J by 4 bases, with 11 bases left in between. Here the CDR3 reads CASSLVGTRYNEQFF. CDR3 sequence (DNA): TGTGCCAGCAGCTTAGTGGGGACAAGGTACAATGAGCAGTTCTTC.

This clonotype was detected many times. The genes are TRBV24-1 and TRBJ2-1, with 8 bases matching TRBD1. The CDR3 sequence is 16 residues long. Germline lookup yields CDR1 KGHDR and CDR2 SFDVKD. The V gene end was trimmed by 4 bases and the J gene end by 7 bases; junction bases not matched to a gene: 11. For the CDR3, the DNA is TGTGCCACCAGTGACCCCCCTAGCACAGGGGGAAATGAGCAGTTCTTC. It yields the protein CATSDPPSTGGNEQFF.

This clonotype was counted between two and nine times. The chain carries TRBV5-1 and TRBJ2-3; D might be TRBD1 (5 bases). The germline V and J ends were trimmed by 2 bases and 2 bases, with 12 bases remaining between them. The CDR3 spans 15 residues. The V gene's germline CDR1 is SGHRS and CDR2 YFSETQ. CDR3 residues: CASSLSLGDTDTQYF. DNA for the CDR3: TGCGCCAGCAGCTTAAGCCTAGGGGACACAGATACGCAGTATTTT.

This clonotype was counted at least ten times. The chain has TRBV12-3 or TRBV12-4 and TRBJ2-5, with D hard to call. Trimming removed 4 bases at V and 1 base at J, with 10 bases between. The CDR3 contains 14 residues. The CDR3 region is CASSSAGFQETQYF. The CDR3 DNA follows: TGTGCCAGCAGTTCAGCCGGGTTCCAAGAGACCCAGTACTTC.

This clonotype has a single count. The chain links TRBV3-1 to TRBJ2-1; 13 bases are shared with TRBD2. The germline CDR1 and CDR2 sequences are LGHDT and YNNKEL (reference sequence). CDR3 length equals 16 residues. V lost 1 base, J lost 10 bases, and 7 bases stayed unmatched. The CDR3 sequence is CASSQGTSGRLGEQFF. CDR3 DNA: TGTGCCAGCAGCCAAGGGACTAGCGGGAGATTAGGGGAGCAGTTCTTC.

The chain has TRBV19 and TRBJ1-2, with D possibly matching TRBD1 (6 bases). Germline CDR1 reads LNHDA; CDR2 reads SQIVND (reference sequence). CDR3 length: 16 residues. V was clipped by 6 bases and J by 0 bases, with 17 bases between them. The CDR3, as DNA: TGTGCCAGTAGAGGACAGACCACATTTACTAACTATGGCTACACCTTC. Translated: CASRGQTTFTNYGYTF.

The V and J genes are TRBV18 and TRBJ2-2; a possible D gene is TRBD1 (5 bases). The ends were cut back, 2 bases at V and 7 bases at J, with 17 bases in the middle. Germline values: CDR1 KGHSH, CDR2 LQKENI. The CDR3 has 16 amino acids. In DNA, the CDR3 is TGTGCCAGCTCACCATCATCGACAGCGTGGATCGGGGAGCTGTTTTTT. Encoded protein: CASSPSSTAWIGELFF.

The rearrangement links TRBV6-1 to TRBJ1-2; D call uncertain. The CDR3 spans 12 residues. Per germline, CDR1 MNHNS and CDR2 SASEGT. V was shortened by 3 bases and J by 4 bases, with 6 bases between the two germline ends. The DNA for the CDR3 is TGTGCCAGCAGTGATCTTACCTATGGCTACACCTTC. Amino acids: CASSDLTYGYTF.

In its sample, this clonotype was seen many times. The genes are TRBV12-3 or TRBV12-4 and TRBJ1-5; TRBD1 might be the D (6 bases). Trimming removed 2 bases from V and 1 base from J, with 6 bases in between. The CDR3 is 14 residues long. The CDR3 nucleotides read TGTGCCAGCAGTTTACAGGGGAGCAATCAGCCCCAGCATTTT. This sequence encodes CASSLQGSNQPQHF.